This T cell receptor (beta chain) was sequenced during a study of blood T cell repertoires in COVID-19. Study-wide background: Samples representing acute and convalescent COVID-19 were sourced from the United States, Italy and Spain.

Trimming left V 6 bases short and J 1 base short, with 15 bases between. CDR1 and CDR2 from the germline V gene are MNHEY and SMNVEV (reference sequence). CDR3 length: 15 amino acids. Some clones are missing from TCRdb's copy, which holds only in-frame ones; the method was immunoSEQ multiplex PCR. This sample carries approximately 30,000 clones, approximately 87% of them seen once, and the ten largest clones take 44%. The sequencing sample was made of peripheral blood. This receptor was taken from a human donor in a cohort sampled during active COVID-19. The J gene is TRBJ1-1, the V gene TRBV27; D is perhaps TRBD1 (6 bases). DNA of the CDR3: TGTGCCAGCAGAAACACCTACAGGGAGAACACTGAAGCTTTCTTT. Translated: CASRNTYRENTEAFF.